This entry features one TCR beta chain sequence. This entry comes from a study of blood T cell repertoires in COVID-19. TCRdb's copy holds only in-frame clones and misses some; the assay was immunoSEQ multiplex PCR. The sample carries 70,000 to 90,000 clones, 78% recorded once. The CDR3 runs 16 residues. Deletions cut 11 bases from V and 2 bases from J, with 23 bases between. Germline V CDR1 and CDR2: LGHNA, YSLEER. This TCR was recovered from a human donor in a cohort sampled during active COVID-19. Material for sequencing was peripheral blood. V and J are TRBV4-3 and TRBJ2-3; TRBD2 might be the D (6 bases). CDR3 in DNA: TGCGCCTGCCGAGCTAGCGCCGACAGACCCACAGATACGCAGTATTTT. Amino acid sequence: CACRASADRPTDTQYF.